The 6 T cell receptor beta chains in this list originate from one sample, sequenced in a study of T-cell memory formation after mild COVID-19. TCRdb re-called the 5' RACE reads through MiXCR, storing one row per CDR3 protein. The data contain around 7,200 distinct CDR3 sequences, roughly a third of them singletons. The sample was PBMCs or a T cell subset sorted from them (not recorded which). These receptors all come from an adult woman who had mild COVID-19 (a few samples of this study predate the infection). Cell type and time point are not known.

This clonotype was detected many times. The DNA is left out, because the CDR3 cannot be placed on it with certainty; the CDR3 is given as TCRdb lists it. The chain uses TRBV7-6 and TRBJ1-3. The CDR3 is 18 residues long, ends included. Germline V gene lookup returns CDR1 SGHVS and CDR2 FNYEAQ. This chain's CDR3 is CASSLGYFGPLSGNTIYF.

This clonotype was detected ten times or more. This CDR3 reads CATSDSAGGAGANVLTF. The CDR3, as DNA: TGTGCCACCAGTGATTCCGCTGGGGGGGCCGGGGCCAACGTCCTGACTTTC. V is TRBV24-1 and J is TRBJ2-6; D is perhaps TRBD2 (7 bases). Trimming shortened V by 2 bases and J by 4 bases, and 14 bases separated the two germline ends. Germline-derived CDR1 and CDR2 are KGHDR and SFDVKD. CDR3 length: 17 amino acids.

This clonotype has at least ten counts. The chain carries TRBV20-1 and TRBJ2-7; D is unresolved. V was clipped by 6 bases and J by 0 bases, with 6 bases between them. The CDR3 is made up of 11 amino acids. Germline V lookup: CDR1 DFQATT, CDR2 SNEGSKA (reference sequence). Here the CDR3 DNA reads TGCAGTGCCCCCATCTCCTACGAGCAGTACTTC. Residues: CSAPISYEQYF.

The sample holds many counts of this clonotype. The gene calls are TRBV20-1 and TRBJ2-7, with D unresolved. The V end lost 4 bases, the J end lost 2 bases, and 18 bases lay between the germline ends. CDR3 length: 15 residues. CDR1 is DFQATT and CDR2 is SNEGSKA in the germline V gene (reference sequence). The CDR3 DNA reads as TGCAGTGCTACCGTTCTTGGGGTGGGGACCTACGAGCAGTACTTC. Translation: CSATVLGVGTYEQYF.

Ten or more counts support this clonotype. This chain links TRBV7-8 with TRBJ2-5, with 8 bases lining up with TRBD2. The V gene end was trimmed by 4 bases and the J gene end by 7 bases; junction bases not matched to a gene: 14. The CDR3 covers 16 residues. CDR1 is SGHVS, CDR2 FQNEAQ, per germline. DNA for the CDR3: TGTGCCAGCAGCTCAACGACTAGCGCGGATACGAGGACCCAGTACTTC. The encoded protein is CASSSTTSADTRTQYF.

The chain joins TRBV6-1 to TRBJ1-1, with D tentatively TRBD1 (5 bases). The CDR3 has 15 residues. Germline CDR1 and CDR2: MNHNS and SASEGT. The V end lost 5 bases, the J end lost 0 bases, and 13 bases lay between the germline ends. This CDR3 reads CASSQDKLLNTEAFF. DNA for the CDR3: TGTGCCAGCAGTCAGGACAAACTCTTGAACACTGAAGCTTTCTTT.